This entry describes one TCR beta chain. Its target is unknown. The junction does not match germline at one end; this may be a read error. Some clones are missing from TCRdb's copy, which holds only in-frame ones; the method was immunoSEQ multiplex PCR. Counted here are 50,000 to 85,000 clones, approximately 90% occurring once; the ten biggest clones make up just over 2%. The sample is drawn from a study of OX40 agonist ivuxolimab in advanced cancers. Germline V gene data show CDR1 as SGHRS and CDR2 as YFSETQ. The CDR3 sequence is 15 residues long. General study findings and limits: The investigators did not determine what antigen specificity the expanded peripheral T cells had. Among patients with partial responses at 0.1-3.0 mg/kg, clonal expansion was among the lowest.

The specimen comprised CD4+ or CD8+ T cells sorted from blood, sampled in a trial of the OX40 agonist ivuxolimab. The sequence came from an adult with an advanced solid tumor such as melanoma, head and neck, liver or kidney cancer. J is TRBJ1-1 and V is TRBV5-1; possible D gene TRBD1, 5 bases. The CDR3 loop reads CASSLISTVNTEAFF. CDR3 bases: TGTGCCAGCAGCCTTATTTCGACAGTCAACACTGAAGCTTTCTTT.